One T cell receptor beta chain is described in this entry. Trimming cost V 5 bases and J 0 bases, with 15 bases left between them. This CDR3 is built from 15 residues. Germline CDR1 DFQATT, CDR2 SNEGSKA (reference sequence). The data derive from a study of identical twins. Each donor was a healthy Caucasian. TCRdb fed the 5' RACE reads into MiXCR, producing one record per CDR3 protein. The data hold about 520,000 distinct CDR3 sequences, with approximately 22% observed a single time. These sequences were also reported in another study, on T cells expressing NK-cell markers. That source notes: Also leading the CD3+CD56-NKG2C+ fraction in a few donors were these clonotypes.

This chain joins TRBV20-1 and TRBJ2-3; D is perhaps TRBD2 (6 bases). This TCR was recovered from a woman aged 18-29 years in good health. Material: CD4+ T cells sorted from blood. The chain's CDR3 is CSAGLLATSTDTQYF. CDR3 nucleotide sequence: TGCAGTGCTGGCCTTCTAGCGACCAGCACAGATACGCAGTATTTT.